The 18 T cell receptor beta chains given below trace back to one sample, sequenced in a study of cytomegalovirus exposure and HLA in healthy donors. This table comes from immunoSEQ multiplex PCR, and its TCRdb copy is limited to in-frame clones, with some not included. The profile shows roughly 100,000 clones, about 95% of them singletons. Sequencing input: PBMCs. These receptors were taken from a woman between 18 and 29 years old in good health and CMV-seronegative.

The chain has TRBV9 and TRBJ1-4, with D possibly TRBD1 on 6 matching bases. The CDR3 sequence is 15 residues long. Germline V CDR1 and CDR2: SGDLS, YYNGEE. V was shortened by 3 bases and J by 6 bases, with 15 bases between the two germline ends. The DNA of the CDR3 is TGTGCCAGCAGCGCGGGATTGGGGGCGTATGAAAAACTGTTTTTT. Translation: CASSAGLGAYEKLFF.

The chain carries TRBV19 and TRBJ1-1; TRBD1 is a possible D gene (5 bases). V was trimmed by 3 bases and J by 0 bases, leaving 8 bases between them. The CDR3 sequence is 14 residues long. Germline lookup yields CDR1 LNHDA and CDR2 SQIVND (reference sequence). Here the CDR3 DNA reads TGTGCCAGTAGTATGGACACCTTGAACACTGAAGCTTTCTTT. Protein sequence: CASSMDTLNTEAFF.

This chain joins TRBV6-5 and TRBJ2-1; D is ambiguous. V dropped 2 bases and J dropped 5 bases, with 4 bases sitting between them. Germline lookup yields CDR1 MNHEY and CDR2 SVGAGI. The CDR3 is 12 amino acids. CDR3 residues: CASSYPNNEQFF. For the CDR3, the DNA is TGTGCCAGCAGTTACCCCAACAATGAGCAGTTCTTC.

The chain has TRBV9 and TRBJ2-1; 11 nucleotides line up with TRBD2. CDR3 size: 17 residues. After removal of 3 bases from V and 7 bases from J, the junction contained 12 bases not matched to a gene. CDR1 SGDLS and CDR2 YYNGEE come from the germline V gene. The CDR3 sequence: CASSAPLSGGAGNEQFF. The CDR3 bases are TGTGCCAGCAGCGCACCTCTTAGCGGGGGGGCCGGTAATGAGCAGTTCTTC.

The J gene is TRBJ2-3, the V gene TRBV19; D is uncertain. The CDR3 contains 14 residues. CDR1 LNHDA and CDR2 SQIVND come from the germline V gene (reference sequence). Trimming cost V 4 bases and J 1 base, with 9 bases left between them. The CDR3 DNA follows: TGTGCCAGTAGTACCCCCCTCGGCACAGATACGCAGTATTTT. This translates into CASSTPLGTDTQYF.

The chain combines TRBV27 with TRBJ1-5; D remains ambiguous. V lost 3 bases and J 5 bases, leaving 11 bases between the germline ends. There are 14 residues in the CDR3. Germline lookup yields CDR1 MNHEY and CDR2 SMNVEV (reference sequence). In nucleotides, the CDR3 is TGTGCCAGCAGTTTTGGTAGCCGGGATCAGCCCCAGCATTTT. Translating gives CASSFGSRDQPQHF.

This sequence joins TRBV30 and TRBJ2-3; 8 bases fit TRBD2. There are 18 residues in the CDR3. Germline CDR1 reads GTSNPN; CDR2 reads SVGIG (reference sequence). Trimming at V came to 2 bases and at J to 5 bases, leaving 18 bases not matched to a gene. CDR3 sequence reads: CAWSRTHTPGLGGDTQYF. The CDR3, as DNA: TGTGCCTGGAGTAGAACTCATACCCCGGGACTAGGGGGAGATACGCAGTATTTT.

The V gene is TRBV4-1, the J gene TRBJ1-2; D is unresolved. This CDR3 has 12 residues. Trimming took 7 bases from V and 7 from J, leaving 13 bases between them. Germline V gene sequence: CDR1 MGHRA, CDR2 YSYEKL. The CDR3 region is CASKEAGSGYTF. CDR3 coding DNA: TGCGCCAGCAAAGAAGCGGGCTCTGGCTACACCTTC.

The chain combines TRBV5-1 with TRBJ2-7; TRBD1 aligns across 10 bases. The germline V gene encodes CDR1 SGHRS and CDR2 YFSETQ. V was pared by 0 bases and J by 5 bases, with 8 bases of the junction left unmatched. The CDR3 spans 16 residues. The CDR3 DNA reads TGCGCCAGCAGCTTGGGACTCGACAGGGGGCGTGACGAGCAGTACTTC. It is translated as CASSLGLDRGRDEQYF.

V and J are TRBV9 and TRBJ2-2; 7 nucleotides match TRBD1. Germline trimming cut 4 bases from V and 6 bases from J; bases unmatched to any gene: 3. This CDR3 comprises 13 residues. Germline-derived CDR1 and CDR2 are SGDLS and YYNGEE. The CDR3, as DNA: TGTGCCAGCAGCTCGACAGGGTCCGGGGAGCTGTTTTTT. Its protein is CASSSTGSGELFF.

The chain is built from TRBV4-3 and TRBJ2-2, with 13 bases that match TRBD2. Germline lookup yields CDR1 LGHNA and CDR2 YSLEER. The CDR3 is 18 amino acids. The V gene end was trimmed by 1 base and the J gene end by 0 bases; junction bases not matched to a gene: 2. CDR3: CASSQGLAGGPNTGELFF. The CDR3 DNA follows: TGCGCCAGCAGCCAAGGACTAGCGGGGGGTCCGAACACCGGGGAGCTGTTTTTT.

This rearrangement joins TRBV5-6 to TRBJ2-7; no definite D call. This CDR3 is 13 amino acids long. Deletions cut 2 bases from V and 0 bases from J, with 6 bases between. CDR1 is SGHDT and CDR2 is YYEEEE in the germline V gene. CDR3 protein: CASSFPVSYEQYF. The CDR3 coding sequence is TGTGCCAGCAGCTTTCCGGTCTCCTACGAGCAGTACTTC.

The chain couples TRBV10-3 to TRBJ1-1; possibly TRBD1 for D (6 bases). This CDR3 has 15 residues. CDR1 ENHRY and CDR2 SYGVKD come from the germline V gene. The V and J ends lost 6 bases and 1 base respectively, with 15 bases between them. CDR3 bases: TGTGCCATCAGGGCGACAGGAGAGGGGAACACTGAAGCTTTCTTT. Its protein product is CAIRATGEGNTEAFF.

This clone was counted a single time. The CDR3 reads CASSIVQGAGGRADTQYF. CDR3 DNA sequence: TGTGCCAGTAGTATCGTTCAGGGAGCGGGAGGAAGGGCAGATACGCAGTATTTT. The chain combines TRBV19 with TRBJ2-3, with 9 bases lining up with TRBD2. Per germline, CDR1 LNHDA and CDR2 SQIVND (reference sequence). This CDR3 region has 18 residues. The V and J ends lost 3 bases and 4 bases, in that order; junction bases with no gene match: 14.

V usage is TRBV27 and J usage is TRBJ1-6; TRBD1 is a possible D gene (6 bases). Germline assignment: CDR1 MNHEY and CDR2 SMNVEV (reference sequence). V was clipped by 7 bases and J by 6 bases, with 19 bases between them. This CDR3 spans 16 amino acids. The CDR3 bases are TGTGCCAGCACAACCCGCAGGGGAGTGGGTAATTCACCCCTCCACTTT. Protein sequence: CASTTRRGVGNSPLHF.

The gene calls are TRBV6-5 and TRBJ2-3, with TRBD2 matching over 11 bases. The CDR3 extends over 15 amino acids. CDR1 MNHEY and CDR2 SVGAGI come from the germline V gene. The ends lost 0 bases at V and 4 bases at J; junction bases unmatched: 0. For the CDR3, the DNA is TGTGCCAGCAGTTACTCGACTAGCGGGGCAGATACGCAGTATTTT. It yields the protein CASSYSTSGADTQYF.

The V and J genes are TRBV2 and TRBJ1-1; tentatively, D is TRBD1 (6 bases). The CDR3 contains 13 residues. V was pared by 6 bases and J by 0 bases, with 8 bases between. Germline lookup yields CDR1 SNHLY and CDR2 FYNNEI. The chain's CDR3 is CASRDSLNTEAFF. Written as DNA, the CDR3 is TGTGCCAGCAGGGACAGCTTGAACACTGAAGCTTTCTTT. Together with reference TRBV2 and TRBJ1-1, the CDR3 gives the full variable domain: EPEVTQTPSHQVTQMGQEVILRCVPISNHLYFYWYRQILGQKVEFLVSFYNNEISEKSEIFDDQFSVERPDGSNFTLKIRSTKLEDSAMYFCASRDSLNTEAFFGQGTRLTVV.

The DNA for the CDR3 is TGCAGCGTCCGCGACGGACTTTTCTATGGCTACACCTTC. Translation: CSVRDGLFYGYTF. The chain couples TRBV29-1 to TRBJ1-2; D call uncertain. The V end lost 6 bases, the J end lost 4 bases, and 15 bases lay between the germline ends. There are 13 residues in the CDR3. In germline, CDR1 is SQVTM, CDR2 ANQGSEA.